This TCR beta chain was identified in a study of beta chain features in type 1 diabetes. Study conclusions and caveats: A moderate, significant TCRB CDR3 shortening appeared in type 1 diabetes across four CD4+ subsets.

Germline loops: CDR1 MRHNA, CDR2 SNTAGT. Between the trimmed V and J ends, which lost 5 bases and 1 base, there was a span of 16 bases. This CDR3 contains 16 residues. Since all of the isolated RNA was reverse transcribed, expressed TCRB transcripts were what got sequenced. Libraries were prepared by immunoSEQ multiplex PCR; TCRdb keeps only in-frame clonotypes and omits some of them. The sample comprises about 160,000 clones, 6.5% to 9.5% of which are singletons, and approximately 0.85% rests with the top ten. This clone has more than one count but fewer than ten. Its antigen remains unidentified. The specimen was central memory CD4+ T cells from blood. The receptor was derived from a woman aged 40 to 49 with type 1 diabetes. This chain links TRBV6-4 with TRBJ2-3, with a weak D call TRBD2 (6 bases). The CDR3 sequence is CASSPGQASGTDTQYF. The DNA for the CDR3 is TGTGCCAGCAGTCCCGGTCAGGCTAGCGGCACAGATACGCAGTATTTT.